Detailed here is one T cell receptor (beta chain). Its target is not known. This sample was taken from a study of cytomegalovirus exposure and HLA in healthy donors. The overall study: Early on, a data release was issued that held 85 million to 95 million unique TCRs from HLA-typed donors. Whole-study results and caveats: The likely origin of a cluster of highly shared sequence variants was a sequencing artifact. Cytomegalovirus status was reportedly diagnosed by the classifier with high specificity and sensitivity.

The primer mix had 60 Vbeta and 13 Jbeta primers. Clones were sequenced by immunoSEQ multiplex PCR, and TCRdb holds only the in-frame ones, with some missing. The profile covers about 140,000 clones, with almost 80% appearing a single time and approximately 0.9% taken by the ten largest. CDR3 length: 14 amino acids. V lost 2 bases, J lost 3 bases, and 10 bases lay in between. Germline V gene sequence: CDR1 SGHKS, CDR2 YYEKEE (reference sequence). The chain couples TRBV5-5 to TRBJ2-3; TRBD1 is a possible D gene (6 bases). The TCR was taken from a man younger than 35 in good health and CMV-seronegative. The specimen sequenced was PBMCs. CDR3 protein: CASSFTGKTDTQYF. CDR3 DNA: TGTGCCAGCAGCTTCACAGGGAAGACAGATACGCAGTATTTT.